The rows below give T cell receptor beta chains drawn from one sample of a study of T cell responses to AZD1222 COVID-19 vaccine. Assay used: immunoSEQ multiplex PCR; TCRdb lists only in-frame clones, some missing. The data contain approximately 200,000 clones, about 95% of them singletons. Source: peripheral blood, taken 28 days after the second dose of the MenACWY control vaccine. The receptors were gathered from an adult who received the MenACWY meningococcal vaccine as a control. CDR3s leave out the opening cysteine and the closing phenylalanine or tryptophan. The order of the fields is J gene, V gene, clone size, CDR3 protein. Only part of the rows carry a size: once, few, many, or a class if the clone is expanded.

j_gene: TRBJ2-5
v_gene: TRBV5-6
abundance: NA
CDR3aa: ASSSSGLAGETQY

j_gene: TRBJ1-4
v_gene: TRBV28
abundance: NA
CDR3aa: ASSTGGNGEKLF

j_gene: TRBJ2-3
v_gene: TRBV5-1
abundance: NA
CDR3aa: ASSSLPGQNTQY

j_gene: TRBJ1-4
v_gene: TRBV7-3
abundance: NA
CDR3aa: ASSLSGRGQNEKLF

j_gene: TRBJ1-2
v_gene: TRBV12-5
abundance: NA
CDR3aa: ASGFTGGGSNYGYT

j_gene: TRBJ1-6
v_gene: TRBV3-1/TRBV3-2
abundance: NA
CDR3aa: ASSHGRKGASSYNSPLH

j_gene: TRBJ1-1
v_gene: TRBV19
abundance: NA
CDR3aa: ASSMSFEAF

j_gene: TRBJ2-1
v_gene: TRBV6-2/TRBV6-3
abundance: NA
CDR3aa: ASSYSIDPYNEQF

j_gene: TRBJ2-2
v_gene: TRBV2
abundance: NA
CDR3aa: ASSSRDTGELF

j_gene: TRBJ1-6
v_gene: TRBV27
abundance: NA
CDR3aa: ASSLSRTGGGSPLH

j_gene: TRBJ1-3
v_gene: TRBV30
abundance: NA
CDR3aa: AWSANSGNTIY

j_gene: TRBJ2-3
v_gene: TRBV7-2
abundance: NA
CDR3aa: ASSPGRSRDTQY

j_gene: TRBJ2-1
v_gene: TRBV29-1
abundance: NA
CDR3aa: SVGLAGGPYNEQF

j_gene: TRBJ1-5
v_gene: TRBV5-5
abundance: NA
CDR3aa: ASTWTGGTQPQH

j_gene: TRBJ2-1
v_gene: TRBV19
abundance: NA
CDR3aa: ASSQKRQLYNEQF

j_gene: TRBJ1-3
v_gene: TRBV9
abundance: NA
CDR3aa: ASSVETATGNTIY

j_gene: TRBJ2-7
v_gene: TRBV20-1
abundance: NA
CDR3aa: SALFAGEQY

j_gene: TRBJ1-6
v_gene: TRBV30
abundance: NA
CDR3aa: AWSGGTGRPSYNSPLH

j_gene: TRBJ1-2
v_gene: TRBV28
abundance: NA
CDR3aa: ASAVAGSYGYT

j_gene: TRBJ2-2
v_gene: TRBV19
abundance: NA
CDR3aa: ASSMGLAPGELF

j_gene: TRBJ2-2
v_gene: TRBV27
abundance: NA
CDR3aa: ASSDRGGMNTGELF

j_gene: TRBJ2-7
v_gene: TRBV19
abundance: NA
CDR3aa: ASSPASGGTYEQY

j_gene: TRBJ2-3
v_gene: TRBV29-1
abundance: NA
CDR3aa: SGHVLGQSTDTQY

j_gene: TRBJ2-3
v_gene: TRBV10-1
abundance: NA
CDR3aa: ATVGGRTDTQY

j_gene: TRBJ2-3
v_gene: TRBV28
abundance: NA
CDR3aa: ASSNRGLSTDTQY

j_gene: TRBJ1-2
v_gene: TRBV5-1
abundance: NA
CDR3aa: ASSLNPDWDYGYT

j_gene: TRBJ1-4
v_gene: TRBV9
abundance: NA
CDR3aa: ASSPHSGSNEKLF

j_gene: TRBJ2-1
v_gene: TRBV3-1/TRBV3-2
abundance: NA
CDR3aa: ASSRWTSGGPNEQF

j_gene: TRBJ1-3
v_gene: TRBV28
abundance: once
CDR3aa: ASSFSGQAGNTIY

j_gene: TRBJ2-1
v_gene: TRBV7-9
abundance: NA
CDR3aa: ASSLGTGDEQF

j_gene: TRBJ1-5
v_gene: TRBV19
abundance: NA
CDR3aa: ASSIADDQPQH

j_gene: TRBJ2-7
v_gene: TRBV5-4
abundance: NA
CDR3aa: ASSFYYEQY

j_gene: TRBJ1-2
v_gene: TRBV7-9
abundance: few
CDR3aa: ASSPQGRVGYT

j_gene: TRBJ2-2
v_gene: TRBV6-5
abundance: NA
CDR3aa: ASSPQNTGELF

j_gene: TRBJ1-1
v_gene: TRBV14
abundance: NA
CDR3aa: ASSQGSGAFEAF

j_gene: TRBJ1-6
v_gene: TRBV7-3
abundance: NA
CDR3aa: ASSLMPQSSYNSPLH

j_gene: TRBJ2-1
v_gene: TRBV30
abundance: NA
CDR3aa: AWSGTSGYNEQF

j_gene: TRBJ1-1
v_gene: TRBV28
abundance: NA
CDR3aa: ASSSQLVGGLTEAF

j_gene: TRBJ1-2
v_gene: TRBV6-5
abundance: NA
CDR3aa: ASTIGPRDYGYT

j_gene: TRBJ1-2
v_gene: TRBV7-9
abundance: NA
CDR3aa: ASSLTRTGPSYGYT

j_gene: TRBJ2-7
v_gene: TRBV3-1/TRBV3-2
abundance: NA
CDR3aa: ASSQDSGPSYYEQY

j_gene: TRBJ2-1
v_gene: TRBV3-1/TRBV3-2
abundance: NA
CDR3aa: ASSQGEVPYNEQF

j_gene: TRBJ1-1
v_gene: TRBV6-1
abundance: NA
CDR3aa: ASSEAFGTGGTEAF

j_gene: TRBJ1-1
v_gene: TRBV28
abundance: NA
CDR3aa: AIRGNTEAF

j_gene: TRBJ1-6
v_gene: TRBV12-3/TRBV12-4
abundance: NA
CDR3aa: ASSFKHSPLH

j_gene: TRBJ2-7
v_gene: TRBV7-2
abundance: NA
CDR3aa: ASRRGGDEQY

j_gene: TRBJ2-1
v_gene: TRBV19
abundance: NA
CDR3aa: ASSPSYNEQF

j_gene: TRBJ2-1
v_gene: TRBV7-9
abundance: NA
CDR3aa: ASSPRADNEQF

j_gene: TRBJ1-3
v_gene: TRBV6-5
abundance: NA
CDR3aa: AVLRQGSNRNTIY